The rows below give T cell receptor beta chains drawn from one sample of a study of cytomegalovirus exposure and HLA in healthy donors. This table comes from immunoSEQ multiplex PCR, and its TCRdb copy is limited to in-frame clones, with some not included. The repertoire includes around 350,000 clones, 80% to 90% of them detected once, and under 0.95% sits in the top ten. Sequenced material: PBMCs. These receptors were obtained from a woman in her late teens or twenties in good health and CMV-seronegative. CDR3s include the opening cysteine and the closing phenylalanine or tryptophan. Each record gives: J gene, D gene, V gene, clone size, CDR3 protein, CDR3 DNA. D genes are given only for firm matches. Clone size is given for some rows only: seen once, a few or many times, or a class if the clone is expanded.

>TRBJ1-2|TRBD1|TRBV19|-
CASSLQGGGYTF
TGTGCCAGTAGTCTCCAGGGGGGTGGCTACACCTTC
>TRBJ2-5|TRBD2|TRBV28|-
CASSLPLGGAGAVETQYF
TGTGCCAGCAGTTTACCTTTAGGGGGAGCGGGAGCGGTGGAGACCCAGTACTTC
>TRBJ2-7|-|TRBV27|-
CASSPTSAPVTAREQYF
TGTGCCAGCAGTCCGACATCGGCCCCCGTGACGGCTCGGGAGCAGTACTTC
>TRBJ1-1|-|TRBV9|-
CASSHPGNTEAFF
TGTGCCAGCAGTCATCCCGGGAACACTGAAGCTTTCTTT
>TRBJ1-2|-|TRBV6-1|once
CASSRTGQTNYGYTF
TGTGCCAGCAGCCGAACCGGACAGACCAACTATGGCTACACCTTC
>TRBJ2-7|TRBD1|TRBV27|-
CASSPLWFGTGANEQYF
TGTGCCAGCAGTCCCCTTTGGTTCGGGACAGGGGCCAACGAGCAGTACTTC
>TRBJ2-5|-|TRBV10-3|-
CAIAQGQVETQYF
TGTGCCATCGCGCAGGGGCAGGTTGAGACCCAGTACTTC
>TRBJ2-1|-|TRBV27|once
CASSLSGYHNEQFF
TGTGCCAGCAGTTTGTCAGGGTACCACAATGAGCAGTTCTTC
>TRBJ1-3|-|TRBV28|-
CASSTGPGNTIYF
TGTGCCAGCAGTACAGGGCCTGGAAACACCATATATTTT
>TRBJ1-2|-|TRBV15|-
CATSRPTRGKGGYTF
TGTGCCACCAGCAGACCAACCCGGGGAAAGGGCGGCTACACCTTC
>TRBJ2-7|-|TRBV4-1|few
CASSQQAGNEQYF
TGCGCCAGCAGCCAACAGGCGGGTAATGAGCAGTACTTC
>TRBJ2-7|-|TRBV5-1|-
CASSLGDYYYEQYF
TGCGCCAGCAGCTTGGGTGATTACTACTACGAGCAGTACTTC
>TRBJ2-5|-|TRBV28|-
CASSLGRQGQETQYF
TGTGCCAGCAGTTTAGGTAGGCAGGGACAAGAGACCCAGTACTTC
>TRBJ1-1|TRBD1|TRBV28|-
CASRGTVNTEAFF
TGTGCCAGCCGAGGGACAGTGAACACTGAAGCTTTCTTT
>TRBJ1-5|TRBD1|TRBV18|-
CASSRDSTFNQPQHF
TGTGCCAGCTCACGGGACAGCACTTTCAATCAGCCCCAGCATTTT
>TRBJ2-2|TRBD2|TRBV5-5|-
CASSLGTSGSRTGELFF
TGTGCCAGCAGCTTGGGGACTAGCGGGAGTAGGACCGGGGAGCTGTTTTTT
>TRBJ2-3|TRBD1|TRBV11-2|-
CASRRTGGDTQYF
TGTGCCAGCAGACGAACAGGGGGAGATACGCAGTATTTT
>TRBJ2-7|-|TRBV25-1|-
CASSWGGGYEQYF
TGTGCCAGCAGCTGGGGAGGCGGCTACGAGCAGTACTTC
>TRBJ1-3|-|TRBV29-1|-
CSATVDSGNTIYF
TGCAGCGCGACAGTGGACTCTGGAAACACCATATATTTT
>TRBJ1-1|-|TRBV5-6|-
CASSWTVDMNTEAFF
TGTGCCAGCAGCTGGACAGTGGACATGAACACTGAAGCTTTCTTT
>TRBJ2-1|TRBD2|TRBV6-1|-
CASSDSYRFGEGHGYEQFF
TGTGCCAGCAGTGATTCTTATAGGTTCGGGGAGGGCCATGGGTATGAGCAGTTCTTC
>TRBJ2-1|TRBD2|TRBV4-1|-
CASSQDGGRADNEQFF
TGCGCCAGCAGCCAAGATGGCGGGAGGGCCGACAATGAGCAGTTCTTC
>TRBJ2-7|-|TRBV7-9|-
CASGAISADLSYEQYF
TGTGCCAGCGGCGCCATTTCAGCGGACCTATCCTACGAGCAGTACTTC
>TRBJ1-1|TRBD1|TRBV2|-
CASRGQGYTEAFF
TGTGCCAGCAGGGGACAGGGGTACACTGAAGCTTTCTTT
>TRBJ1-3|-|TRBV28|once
CASSFPGDSGNTIYF
TGTGCCAGCAGTTTTCCGGGTGACTCTGGAAACACCATATATTTT
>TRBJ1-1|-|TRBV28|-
CASDSRTVGTEAFF
TGTGCCAGCGATAGCCGGACTGTCGGCACTGAAGCTTTCTTT
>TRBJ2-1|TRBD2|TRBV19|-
CASSPRERGSSYNEQFF
TGTGCCAGTAGTCCCCGCGAGCGGGGGAGCTCCTACAATGAGCAGTTCTTC
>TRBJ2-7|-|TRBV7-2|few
CASSLALAREQYF
TGTGCCAGCAGCTTAGCGTTAGCGCGGGAGCAGTACTTC
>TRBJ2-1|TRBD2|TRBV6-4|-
CASSDTSGGDEQFF
TGTGCCAGCAGTGATACTAGCGGGGGCGATGAGCAGTTCTTC
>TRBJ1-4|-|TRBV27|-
CASSLFFATNEKLFF
TGTGCCAGCAGCCTCTTCTTTGCAACTAATGAAAAACTGTTTTTT
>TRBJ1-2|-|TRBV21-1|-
CASSKCPGPNYGYTF
TGTGCCAGCAGCAAATGTCCAGGGCCCAACTATGGCTACACCTTC
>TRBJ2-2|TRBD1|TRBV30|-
CAWSQGAGTGELFF
TGTGCCTGGAGCCAGGGGGCAGGAACCGGGGAGCTGTTTTTT
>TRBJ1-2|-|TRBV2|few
CASSEEGRQGYTF
TGTGCCAGCAGTGAGGAGGGTAGACAGGGCTACACCTTC
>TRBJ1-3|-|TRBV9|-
CASSPRPGGSSGNTIYF
TGTGCCAGCAGCCCCCGCCCCGGAGGATCATCTGGAAACACCATATATTTT
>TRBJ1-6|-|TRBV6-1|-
CASSEAEESPLHF
TGTGCCAGCAGTGAAGCAGAGGAATCACCCCTCCACTTT
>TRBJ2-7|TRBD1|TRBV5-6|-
CASSSTGTGGYEQYF
TGTGCCAGCAGCTCAACCGGGACAGGGGGGTACGAGCAGTACTTC
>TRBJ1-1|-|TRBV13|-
CASSSVQSEAFF
TGTGCCAGCAGCTCCGTACAGTCTGAAGCTTTCTTT